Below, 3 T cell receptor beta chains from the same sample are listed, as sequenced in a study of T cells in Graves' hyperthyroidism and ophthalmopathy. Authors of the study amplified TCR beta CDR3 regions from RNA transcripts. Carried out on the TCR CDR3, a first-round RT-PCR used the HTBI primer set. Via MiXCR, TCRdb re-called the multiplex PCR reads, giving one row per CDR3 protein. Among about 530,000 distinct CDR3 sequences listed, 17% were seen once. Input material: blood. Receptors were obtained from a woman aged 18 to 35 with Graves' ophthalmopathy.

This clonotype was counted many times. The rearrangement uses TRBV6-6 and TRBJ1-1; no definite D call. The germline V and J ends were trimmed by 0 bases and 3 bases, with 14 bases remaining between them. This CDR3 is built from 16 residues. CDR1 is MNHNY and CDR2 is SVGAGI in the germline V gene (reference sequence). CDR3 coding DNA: TGTGCCAGCAGTTACTCGATTTTTGGGGTGGACACTGAAGCTTTCTTT. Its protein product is CASSYSIFGVDTEAFF.

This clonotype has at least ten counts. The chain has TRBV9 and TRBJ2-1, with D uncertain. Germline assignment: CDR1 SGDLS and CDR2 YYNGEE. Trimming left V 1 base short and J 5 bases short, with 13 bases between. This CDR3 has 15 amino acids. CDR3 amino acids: CASSVLEFAHNEQFF. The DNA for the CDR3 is TGTGCCAGCAGCGTACTAGAGTTCGCACACAATGAGCAGTTCTTC.

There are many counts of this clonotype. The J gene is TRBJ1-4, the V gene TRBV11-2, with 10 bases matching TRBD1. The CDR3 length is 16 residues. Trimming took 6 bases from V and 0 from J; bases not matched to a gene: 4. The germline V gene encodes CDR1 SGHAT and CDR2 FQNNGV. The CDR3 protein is CASSDRGLATNEKLFF. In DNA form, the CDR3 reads TGTGCCAGCAGTGACAGGGGGCTCGCAACTAATGAAAAACTGTTTTTT.